This T cell receptor (beta chain) appears in the sequencing data of a study of blood T cell repertoires in COVID-19. Study context: COVID-19 samples collected from the United States, Italy and Spain covered acute and convalescent phases. The analysed material was cDNA or gDNA that came from T cells, B-cell-depleted T cells, or PBMCs.

Some clones are missing from TCRdb's copy, which holds only in-frame ones; the method was immunoSEQ multiplex PCR. The sample lists tens of thousands of clones; 70% to 90% were seen once. Source material: peripheral blood. The receptor was isolated from a woman older than 75 with acute or convalescent COVID-19.

This CDR3 is CASSQELAGSAGELFF. The CDR3 DNA is TGCGCCAGCAGCCAGGAACTAGCGGGGTCGGCCGGGGAGCTGTTTTTT. The chain combines TRBV4-3 with TRBJ2-2; 10 bases match TRBD2. From germline, CDR1 is LGHNA and CDR2 YSLEER. The V segment lost 3 bases and the J segment 6 bases; nucleotides outside the gene matches: 7. The CDR3 is made up of 16 amino acids.